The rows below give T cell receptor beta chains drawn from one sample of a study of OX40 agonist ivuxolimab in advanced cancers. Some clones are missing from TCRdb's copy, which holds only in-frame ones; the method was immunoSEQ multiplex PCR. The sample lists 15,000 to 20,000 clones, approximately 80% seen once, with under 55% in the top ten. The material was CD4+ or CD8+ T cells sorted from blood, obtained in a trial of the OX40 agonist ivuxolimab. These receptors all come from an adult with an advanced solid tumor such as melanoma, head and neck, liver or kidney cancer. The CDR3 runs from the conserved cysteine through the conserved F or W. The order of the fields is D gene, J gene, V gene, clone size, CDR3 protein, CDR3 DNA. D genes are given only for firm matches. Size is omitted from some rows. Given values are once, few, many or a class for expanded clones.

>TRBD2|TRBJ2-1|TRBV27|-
CASSQGLPNEQFF
TGTGCCAGCAGCCAGGGACTACCCAATGAGCAGTTCTTC
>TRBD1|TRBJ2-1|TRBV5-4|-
CASSSGQGGYEQFF
TGTGCCAGCAGCTCCGGACAGGGGGGATATGAGCAGTTCTTC
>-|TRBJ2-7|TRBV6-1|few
CASSGTELGEQYF
TGTGCCAGCAGTGGGACGGAGTTGGGAGAGCAGTACTTC
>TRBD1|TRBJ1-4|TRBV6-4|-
CASSYSSFDRVNEKLFF
TGTGCCAGCAGTTACTCGAGTTTCGACAGGGTGAATGAAAAACTGTTTTTT
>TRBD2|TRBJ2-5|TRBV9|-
CASSIGTSGEGTQYF
TGTGCCAGCAGCATCGGGACTAGCGGGGAGGGGACCCAGTACTTC
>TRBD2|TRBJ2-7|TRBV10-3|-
CATGLAGLYEQYF
TGTGCCACTGGACTAGCGGGTCTATACGAGCAGTACTTC
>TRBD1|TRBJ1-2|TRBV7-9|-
CASSFLGTGHLHGYTF
TGTGCCAGCAGCTTTCTAGGGACAGGGCACCTCCATGGCTACACCTTC
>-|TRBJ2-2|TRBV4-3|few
CASSQRDGDDLNTGELFF
TGCGCCAGCAGCCAGAGGGACGGGGACGACCTAAACACCGGGGAGCTGTTTTTT
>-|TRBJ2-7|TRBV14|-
CASSPLGGQPYEQYF
TGTGCCAGCAGCCCTTTGGGGGGACAGCCCTACGAGCAGTACTTC
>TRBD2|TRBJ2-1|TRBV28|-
CASRSILAGFTYEQFF
TGTGCCAGCAGGAGCATACTAGCGGGTTTTACCTATGAGCAGTTCTTC
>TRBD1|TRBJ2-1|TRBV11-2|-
CASSLARDRATRQFF
TGTGCCAGCAGCTTAGCCCGGGACAGGGCGACACGGCAGTTCTTC
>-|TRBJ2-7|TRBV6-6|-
CASKGGTHEQYF
TGTGCCAGCAAGGGGGGAACCCACGAGCAGTACTTC
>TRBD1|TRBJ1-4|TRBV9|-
CASSVSGQANEKLFF
TGTGCCAGCAGCGTATCGGGACAGGCAAATGAAAAACTGTTTTTT
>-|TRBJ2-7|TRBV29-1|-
CSVLSYEQYF
TGCAGCGTACTGTCTTACGAGCAGTACTTC
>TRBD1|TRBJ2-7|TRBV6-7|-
CASSGRQGSRVYEQYF
TGTGCCAGCAGTGGCCGACAGGGCAGTCGAGTGTACGAGCAGTACTTC
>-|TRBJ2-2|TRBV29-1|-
CSVELVGTGELFF
TGCAGCGTTGAACTAGTGGGTACCGGGGAGCTGTTTTTT
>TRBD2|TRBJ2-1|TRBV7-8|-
CASSQPSGAYNEQFF
TGTGCCAGCAGCCAGCCCAGCGGGGCCTACAATGAGCAGTTCTTC
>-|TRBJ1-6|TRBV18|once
CASSPSQGSSYNSPLHF
TGTGCCAGCTCACCAAGTCAAGGAAGCTCCTATAATTCACCCCTCCACTTT
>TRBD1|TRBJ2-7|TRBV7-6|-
CASSARTGYEQYF
TGTGCCAGCAGCGCGCGGACAGGGTACGAGCAGTACTTC
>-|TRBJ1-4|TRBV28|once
CASSPTLGGVNEKLFF
TGTGCCAGCAGCCCTACATTGGGGGGCGTTAATGAAAAACTGTTTTTT
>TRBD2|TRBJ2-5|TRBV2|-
CASSESVGGGETQYF
TGTGCCAGCAGTGAAAGTGTCGGGGGGGGAGAGACCCAGTACTTC
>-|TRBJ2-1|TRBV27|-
CASSSYLDRSYNEQFF
TGTGCCAGCAGTTCCTACCTAGATCGGTCCTACAATGAGCAGTTCTTC
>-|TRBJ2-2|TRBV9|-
CASRGLGGANTGELFF
TGTGCCAGCAGGGGGTTAGGGGGTGCGAACACCGGGGAGCTGTTTTTT
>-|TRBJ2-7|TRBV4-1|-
CASSHNTLIQGPYEQYF
TGCGCCAGCAGCCATAACACCCTCATTCAGGGTCCCTACGAGCAGTACTTC
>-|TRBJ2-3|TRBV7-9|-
CASSFPTGDFTDTQYF
TGTGCCAGCAGTTTCCCGACGGGGGATTTCACAGATACGCAGTATTTT
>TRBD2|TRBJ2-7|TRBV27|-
CASSQGTSGRAYEQYF
TGTGCCAGCAGTCAGGGGACTAGCGGGAGGGCCTACGAGCAGTACTTC
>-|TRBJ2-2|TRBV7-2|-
CASSLVSTGELFF
TGTGCCAGCAGCTTAGTGAGCACCGGGGAGCTGTTTTTT